This TCR beta chain comes out of a study of OX40 agonist ivuxolimab in advanced cancers. Findings and limits, study-wide: The study found that CD8+ T cells averaged more expanded clones than CD4+. Normalized T-cell clonal expansion was also low in a subset of nonresponders.

About this clone: The antigen is not known.

Repertoires were generated with immunoSEQ multiplex PCR, while TCRdb's copy carries only in-frame clones and drops some. This sample yields just over 40,000 clones, of which about 91% are seen a single time; roughly 25% belongs to the top ten. CDR3 length equals 15 residues. Germline CDR1 reads SEHNR; CDR2 reads FQNEAQ (reference sequence). Trimming cost V 1 base and J 1 base, with 10 bases left between them. Anyone with autoimmune disease history or systemic immunosuppression was excluded. The sample here was CD4+ or CD8+ T cells sorted from blood, taken in a trial of the OX40 agonist ivuxolimab. The TCR was taken from an adult with an advanced solid tumor such as melanoma, head and neck, liver or kidney cancer. This rearrangement joins TRBV7-9 to TRBJ1-1, with a weak D call TRBD1 (5 bases). The CDR3 sequence: CASSLGGGRNTEAFF. The CDR3 bases are TGTGCCAGCAGCTTAGGGGGCGGAAGGAACACTGAAGCTTTCTTT.